The 27 T cell receptor beta chains below were found in one sample sequenced in a study of blood T cell repertoires in COVID-19. The data were produced by immunoSEQ multiplex PCR, yet TCRdb's version contains in-frame clones alone and is incomplete. The sample carries about 150,000 clones, roughly 80% recorded once. The sample was peripheral blood. The receptor set was obtained from a woman aged 60-70 years with acute or convalescent COVID-19.

The J gene is TRBJ1-1, the V gene TRBV19; weak D call: TRBD1 (5 bases). The CDR3 has 15 amino acids. V was shortened by 5 bases and J by 4 bases, with 17 bases between the two germline ends. Germline CDR1 and CDR2: LNHDA and SQIVND (reference sequence). DNA for the CDR3: TGTGCCAGTAGTGTCCGGGGACGACTAGGCACTGAAGCTTTCTTT. Amino acids: CASSVRGRLGTEAFF.

The rearrangement links TRBV1 to TRBJ1-1; the DNA was not used to check the table's D call, TRBD1. TRBV1 is a documented pseudogene. The CDR3 totals 17 residues. The CDR3 nucleotides read TGCACCAGCAGCCAAAATCTGGGGCCCTCAGGGAACACTGAAGCTTTCTTT. Its protein is CTSSQNLGPSGNTEAFF.

The chain is built from TRBV11-3 and TRBJ2-3; D uncertain. The CDR3 loop spans 13 amino acids. Trimming pared 5 bases from V and 5 bases from J, leaving 11 bases between. In germline, CDR1 is SGHNT, CDR2 YENEEA. The CDR3 DNA is TGTGCCAGCAGCCCCACTACCGGAGATACGCAGTATTTT. It yields the protein CASSPTTGDTQYF. Drawing the rest from reference TRBV11-3 and TRBJ2-3, the complete variable domain is EAGVVQSPRYKIIEKKQPVAFWCNPISGHNTLYWYLQNLGQGPELLIRYENEEAVDDSQLPKDRFSAERLKGVDSTLKIQPAELGDSAVYLCASSPTTGDTQYFGPGTRLTVL.

The rearrangement joins TRBV7-9 to TRBJ2-2, with TRBD1 matching 10 bases. CDR1 is SEHNR, CDR2 FQNEAQ, per germline (reference sequence). This CDR3 contains 16 residues. V shed 4 bases, J shed 6 bases, and the junction held 8 bases outside the gene matches. The CDR3 reads CASSSPGQGTPGELFF. In nucleotides, the CDR3 is TGTGCCAGCAGCTCTCCGGGACAGGGGACCCCCGGGGAGCTGTTTTTT.

This clone was detected only a few times. V usage is TRBV10-3 and J usage is TRBJ2-3; 7 bases line up with TRBD2. The CDR3 consists of 16 residues. Losses at the gene ends were 2 bases for V and 4 bases for J; bases not matched to a gene: 9. Germline CDR1 reads ENHRY; CDR2 reads SYGVKD. The CDR3 loop is CAISEGLVPGPDTQYF. The CDR3 DNA is TGTGCCATCAGTGAGGGACTAGTGCCCGGGCCAGATACGCAGTATTTT.

The chain recombines TRBV3-1 (or the pseudogene TRBV3-2) with TRBJ2-7; 7 bases map to TRBD2. Germline trimming cut 4 bases from V and 3 bases from J; bases unmatched to any gene: 3. This CDR3 has 13 residues. In germline, CDR1 is LGHDT, CDR2 YNNKEL (reference sequence). CDR3 region: CASSRWGGYEQYF. The DNA of the CDR3 is TGTGCCAGCAGCCGGTGGGGGGGCTACGAGCAGTACTTC.

The chain couples TRBV28 to TRBJ2-7; 13 bases map to TRBD2. The CDR3 sequence is 19 residues long. V shed 5 bases, J shed 4 bases, and the junction held 17 bases outside the gene matches. Germline assignment: CDR1 MDHEN and CDR2 SYDVKM. The CDR3 protein is CASSPAGTSGVRFQYEQYV. The CDR3 DNA sequence: TGTGCCAGCAGTCCCGCCGGGACTAGCGGGGTTCGCTTTCAATACGAGCAGTACGTC.

The rearrangement uses TRBV14 and TRBJ1-3; D is possibly TRBD1 (6 bases). The V gene's germline CDR1 is SGHDN and CDR2 FVKESK. V lost 5 bases, J lost 4 bases, and 12 bases lay in between. The CDR3 runs to 14 residues. In nucleotides, the CDR3 is TGTGCCAGCAGCGAACAGGGTGAAGGAAACACCATATATTTT. It encodes CASSEQGEGNTIYF.

The chain combines TRBV5-1 with TRBJ2-2; the match to TRBD2 covers 9 bases. V shed 1 base, J shed 3 bases, and the junction held 4 bases outside the gene matches. There are 16 residues in the CDR3. Germline V lookup: CDR1 SGHRS, CDR2 YFSETQ. CDR3 protein: CASSLKPSGDTGELFF. CDR3 sequence (DNA): TGCGCCAGCAGCTTGAAACCTAGCGGGGACACCGGGGAGCTGTTTTTT.

The chain employs TRBV10-2 and TRBJ2-7; the D gene is possibly TRBD2 (6 bases). V was clipped by 7 bases and J by 6 bases, with 19 bases between them. In germline, CDR1 is WSHSY, CDR2 SAAADI. The CDR3 is 14 amino acids. CDR3 protein: CASIDGLNLREQYV. As DNA, the CDR3 is TGCGCCAGCATTGATGGACTAAACCTTCGCGAGCAGTACGTC.

This chain connects TRBV4-1 to TRBJ2-3, with D tentatively TRBD1 (5 bases). The germline V gene encodes CDR1 MGHRA and CDR2 YSYEKL. V lost 2 bases and J lost 0, with 9 bases in between. This CDR3 has 15 residues. The CDR3 sequence: CASSQYPGSTDTQYF. The CDR3, as DNA: TGCGCCAGCAGCCAATACCCAGGGAGCACAGATACGCAGTATTTT.

This clone was recorded only once. The V call is TRBV30, the J call TRBJ1-1; D is ambiguous. The CDR3 loop spans 11 amino acids. CDR1 is GTSNPN, CDR2 SVGIG, per germline (reference sequence). The V end was cut by 3 bases, the J end by 9 bases, with 11 bases between. CDR3 DNA: TGTGCCTGGAGCGTGGGAGTCCAAGCTTTCTTT. Amino acid sequence: CAWSVGVQAFF. Full variable domain (outside the CDR3, taken from reference TRBV30 and TRBJ1-1): SQTIHQWPATLVQPVGSPLSLECTVEGTSNPNLYWYRQAAGRGLQLLFYSVGIGQISSEVPQNLSASRPQDRQFILSSKKLLLSDSGFYLCAWSVGVQAFFGQGTRLTVV.

CDR3 protein: CASTPGMYEKLFF. DNA of the CDR3: TGTGCCAGCACCCCAGGGATGTATGAAAAACTGTTTTTT. The chain recombines TRBV28 with TRBJ1-4; tentatively, D is TRBD1 (5 bases). This CDR3 has 13 amino acids. V lost 7 bases to trimming and J lost 6 bases, with 12 bases between them. CDR1 and CDR2 from the germline V gene are MDHEN and SYDVKM.

The rearrangement joins TRBV11-2 to TRBJ2-3; 8 nucleotides agree with TRBD1. Germline loops: CDR1 SGHAT, CDR2 FQNNGV. V was clipped by 5 bases and J by 0 bases; unmatched bases: 7. The CDR3 is made up of 16 amino acids. CDR3 residues: CASSPGTGASTDTQYF. The CDR3 bases are TGTGCCAGCAGCCCGGGGACAGGAGCTAGCACAGATACGCAGTATTTT.

This clone was counted once. V is TRBV30 and J is TRBJ1-2; 7 positions match TRBD1. V shed 3 bases and J 7 bases; nucleotides not matched to a gene: 5. The CDR3 covers 12 residues. CDR1 is GTSNPN, CDR2 SVGIG, per germline (reference sequence). The CDR3 protein is CAWRTGPGGYTF. The DNA of the CDR3 is TGTGCCTGGAGGACAGGGCCCGGTGGCTACACCTTC.

The CDR3 DNA reads as TGTGCCAGCAGTTACTCTAGCCAGTTAGGCTACACCTTC. The encoded protein is CASSYSSQLGYTF. The rearrangement uses TRBV6-5 and TRBJ1-2, with D uncertain. V lost 0 bases to trimming and J lost 8 bases, with 10 bases between them. The germline CDR1 and CDR2 sequences are MNHEY and SVGAGI. The CDR3 length is 13 residues.

J is TRBJ2-1 and V is TRBV18, with TRBD2 matching 15 bases. The CDR3 totals 15 residues. The germline V gene encodes CDR1 KGHSH and CDR2 LQKENI. Trimming removed 4 bases from V and 7 bases from J; junction bases left unmatched: 2. This chain's CDR3 is CASSLGTSGGNEQFF. CDR3 nucleotides: TGTGCCAGCTCACTCGGGACTAGCGGGGGGAATGAGCAGTTCTTC.

The rearrangement uses TRBV20-1 and TRBJ2-5; D not certain. Looked up from germline, CDR1 is DFQATT and CDR2 is SNEGSKA (reference sequence). The V and J ends lost 3 bases and 0 bases respectively, with 5 bases between them. This CDR3 spans 12 amino acids. The CDR3 DNA reads TGCAGTGCTAGTCAATACCAAGAGACCCAGTACTTC. Amino acids: CSASQYQETQYF.

The chain employs TRBV7-8 and TRBJ1-5; 7 bases align to TRBD1. The CDR3 has 13 residues. V lost 2 bases to trimming and J lost 7 bases; unmatched junction nucleotides: 2. Per the germline V gene, CDR1 is SGHVS and CDR2 is FQNEAQ. CDR3 in amino acids: CASSLTGEQPQHF. The DNA for the CDR3 is TGTGCCAGCAGCTTAACAGGGGAACAGCCCCAGCATTTT. Using reference TRBV7-8 and TRBJ1-5 for the parts outside the CDR3, the full variable domain is GAGVSQSPRYKVAKRGQDVALRCDPISGHVSLFWYQQALGQGPEFLTYFQNEAQLDKSGLPSDRFFAERPEGSVSTLKIQRTQQEDSAVYLCASSLTGEQPQHFGDGTRLSIL.

This clone was counted only a few times. V usage is TRBV9 and J usage is TRBJ2-3; D gene ambiguous. V was trimmed by 4 bases and J by 3 bases, leaving 6 bases between them. Germline CDR1 SGDLS, CDR2 YYNGEE. This CDR3 spans 12 amino acids. In DNA, the CDR3 is TGTGCCAGCAGCTTGACAACAGATACGCAGTATTTT. It translates to CASSLTTDTQYF.

CDR3 residues: CASSPQGRGAFF. The CDR3 DNA follows: TGTGCCAGCAGCCCCCAGGGAAGGGGAGCTTTCTTT. J is TRBJ1-1 and V is TRBV14; a weak D match, TRBD1 (5 bases). The germline V gene encodes CDR1 SGHDN and CDR2 FVKESK. The CDR3 runs 12 residues. The V gene lost 4 bases and the J gene lost 10 bases, with 13 bases spanning the gap. Full variable domain (rest looked up from reference TRBV14 and TRBJ1-1): EAGVTQFPSHSVIEKGQTVTLRCDPISGHDNLYWYRRVMGKEIKFLLHFVKESKQDESGMPNNRFLAERTGGTYSTLKVQPAELEDSGVYFCASSPQGRGAFFGQGTRLTVV.

V and J are TRBV3-1 (or the pseudogene TRBV3-2) and TRBJ1-4; D remains unclear. The ends were cut back, 3 bases at V and 3 bases at J, with 14 bases in the middle. The CDR3 covers 16 residues. The germline gives CDR1 LGHDT, CDR2 YNNKEL (reference sequence). CDR3 DNA: TGTGCCAGCAGCCAGGCGCCGGGGAGGTCTAATGAAAAACTGTTTTTT. Encoded protein: CASSQAPGRSNEKLFF.

The chain combines TRBV18 with TRBJ1-1; tentative D call: TRBD1 (6 bases). Deletions cut 5 bases from V and 5 bases from J, with 12 bases between. The CDR3 has 13 residues. CDR1 and CDR2 (germline): KGHSH, LQKENI. CDR3 loop: CASSENRETEAFF. The DNA of the CDR3 is TGTGCCAGCTCAGAAAACAGGGAGACTGAAGCTTTCTTT.

This clone was seen a handful of times. The chain combines TRBV6-6 with TRBJ1-5, with no clear D. Trimming cost V 2 bases and J 0 bases, with 8 bases left between them. CDR3 length: 15 amino acids. Germline loops: CDR1 MNHNY, CDR2 SVGAGI (reference sequence). CDR3 nucleotide sequence: TGTGCCAGCAGTTACGTTCGCAGTAGCAATCAGCCCCAGCATTTT. Its protein product is CASSYVRSSNQPQHF.

A single count supports this clone. This sequence joins TRBV3-1 (or the pseudogene TRBV3-2) and TRBJ1-6; D is ambiguous. Trimming removed 1 base at V and 10 bases at J, with 14 bases between. Germline values: CDR1 LGHDT, CDR2 YNNKEL (reference sequence). This CDR3 has 15 residues. The CDR3 coding sequence is TGTGCCAGCAGCCAAGTGGAGGGTTCAGGATCACCCCTCCACTTT. It specifies CASSQVEGSGSPLHF.

The rearrangement joins TRBV19 to TRBJ1-2; the match to TRBD1 covers 12 bases. Germline CDR1 and CDR2: LNHDA and SQIVND (reference sequence). CDR3 size: 18 residues. Unmatched junction bases numbered 16, after V lost 7 bases and J lost 4 bases. The CDR3 loop is CASTDPGQGAIVAYGYTF. CDR3 DNA: TGTGCCAGTACCGACCCGGGACAGGGGGCGATTGTGGCCTATGGCTACACCTTC. Full variable domain (outside the CDR3, taken from reference TRBV19 and TRBJ1-2): DGGITQSPKYLFRKEGQNVTLSCEQNLNHDAMYWYRQDPGQGLRLIYYSQIVNDFQKGDIAEGYSVSREKKESFPLTVTSAQKNPTAFYLCASTDPGQGAIVAYGYTFGSGTRLTVV.

J is TRBJ1-6 and V is TRBV10-1; 8 bases are shared with TRBD1. Losses at the gene ends were 0 bases for V and 10 bases for J; bases not matched to a gene: 8. The length of the CDR3 is 16 residues. Germline V gene lookup returns CDR1 WNHNN and CDR2 SYGVQD (reference sequence). The CDR3 loop is CASSESTGAGGSPLHF. CDR3 in DNA: TGCGCCAGCAGTGAGTCGACTGGGGCAGGGGGCTCACCCCTCCACTTT.